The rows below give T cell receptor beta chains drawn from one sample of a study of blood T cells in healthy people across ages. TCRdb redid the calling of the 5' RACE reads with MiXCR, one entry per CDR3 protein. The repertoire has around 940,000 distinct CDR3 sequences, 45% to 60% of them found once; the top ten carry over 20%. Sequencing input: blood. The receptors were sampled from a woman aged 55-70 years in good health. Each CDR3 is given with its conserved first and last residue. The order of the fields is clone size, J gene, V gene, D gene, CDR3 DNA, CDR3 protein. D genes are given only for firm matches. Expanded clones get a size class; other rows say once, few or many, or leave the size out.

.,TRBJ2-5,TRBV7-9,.,TGTGCCAGCAGCCCTGCGACGGAGACTCAAGAGACCCAGTACTTC,CASSPATETQETQYF
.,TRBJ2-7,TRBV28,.,TGTGCCAGCAGTAGACCTCGGATCTACGAGCAGTACTTC,CASSRPRIYEQYF
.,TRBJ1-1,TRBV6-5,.,TGTGCCAGCAGGCAGGGGTTGAGGGCTTTCTTT,CASRQGLRAFF
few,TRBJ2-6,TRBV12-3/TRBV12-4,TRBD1,TGTGCCAGCAGTCCAAGAGTCGGGACAGGTCCTGCTGGGGCCAACGTCCTGACTTTC,CASSPRVGTGPAGANVLTF
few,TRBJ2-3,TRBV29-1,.,TGCAGCGTTGAAGATTTGGATACGCAGTATTTT,CSVEDLDTQYF
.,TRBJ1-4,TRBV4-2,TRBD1,TGTGCCAGCAGCCAACCTGCAGGGGGCGAGGAAAAACTGTTTTTT,CASSQPAGGEEKLFF
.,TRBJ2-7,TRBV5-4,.,TGTGCCAGCAGCTTCGACAGGAAATACGAGCAGTACTTC,CASSFDRKYEQYF
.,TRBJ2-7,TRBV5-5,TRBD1,TGTGCCAGCAGCCCTGGGACAGGCCACCCCTACGAGCAGTACTTC,CASSPGTGHPYEQYF
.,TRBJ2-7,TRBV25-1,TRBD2,TGTGCCAGCAGAGAGGGACTAGCGGGCTCCTACAATGAGCAGTACTTC,CASREGLAGSYNEQYF
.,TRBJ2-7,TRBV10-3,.,TGTGCCATCAGACAACCCGGGACCTCCGTCGAGCAGTACTTC,CAIRQPGTSVEQYF
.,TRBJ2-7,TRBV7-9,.,TGTGCCAGCAGCTTAGCCTTACCCATCGGAGAGCAGTACTTC,CASSLALPIGEQYF
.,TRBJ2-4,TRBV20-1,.,TGCAGTGCTAGAGATCAAAGACACAGAGCCAAAAACATTCAGTACTTC,CSARDQRHRAKNIQYF
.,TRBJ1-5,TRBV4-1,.,TGCGCCAGCAGCCCGAGTCAGGAATGGAGCAATCAGCCCCAGCATTTT,CASSPSQEWSNQPQHF
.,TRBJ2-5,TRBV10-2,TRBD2,TGCGCCATTAAAGATAGCGGGAAATACGAGCGGTACTTC,CAIKDSGKYERYF
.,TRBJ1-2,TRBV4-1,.,TGCGCCAGCAGCCAAGCAGGACAGCCCAACTACGGCTACACCTTC,CASSQAGQPNYGYTF
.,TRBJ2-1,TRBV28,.,TGTGCCATCCAAGGGGTAGTCAGTGGGCAGTTCTTC,CAIQGVVSGQFF
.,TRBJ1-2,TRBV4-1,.,TGCGCCAGCAGCTCCCAGACGAACTATGGCTACACCTTC,CASSSQTNYGYTF
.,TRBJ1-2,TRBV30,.,TGTGCCTGGCAGGAGGGGGGTTATGGCTACACCTTC,CAWQEGGYGYTF
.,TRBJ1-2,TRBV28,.,TGTGCCAGCAGGACGAGTGGGGGAGTTGGATATGGCTACACCTTC,CASRTSGGVGYGYTF
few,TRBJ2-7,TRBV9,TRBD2,TGTGCCAGCAGCGTGGGTAGCGGGACTTACTACGAGCAGTACTTC,CASSVGSGTYYEQYF
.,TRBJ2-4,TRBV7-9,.,TGTGCCAGCAGGCCGGACGGACATCCGGGCATTCAGTACTTC,CASRPDGHPGIQYF
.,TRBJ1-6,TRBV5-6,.,TGTGCCAGCAGCCCTTGGGGAAGCTCCTATAATTCACCCCTCCACTTT,CASSPWGSSYNSPLHF
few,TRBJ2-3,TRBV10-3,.,TGTGCCATCAGTGACTTGGTTGGAGATACGCAGTATTTT,CAISDLVGDTQYF
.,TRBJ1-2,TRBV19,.,TGTGCCAGTAGTAGGACAGTCTGGAGCTATGGCTACACCTTC,CASSRTVWSYGYTF
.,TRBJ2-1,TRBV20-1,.,TGCAGTGCTCCCCCCGCGGTCTCCTACAATGAGCAGTTCTTC,CSAPPAVSYNEQFF